Below, 12 T cell receptor beta chains from the same sample are listed, as sequenced in a study of blood T cell repertoires in COVID-19. Repertoires were generated with immunoSEQ multiplex PCR, while TCRdb's copy carries only in-frame clones and drops some. The sample holds more than 300,000 clones; approximately 90% are singletons and the top ten take about 1.2%. The specimen was PBMCs or T cells enriched from blood (not recorded which). The source of these receptors is a woman in her late teens or twenties who had recovered from COVID-19.

The rearrangement links TRBV2 to TRBJ2-2, with D possibly TRBD2 on 6 matching bases. The CDR3 sequence is 14 residues long. Trimming removed 8 bases at V and 3 bases at J, with 13 bases between. CDR1 is SNHLY and CDR2 is FYNNEI in the germline V gene. As DNA, the CDR3 is TGTGCCAGCCGGCGGGACCGATACACCGGGGAGCTGTTTTTT. It encodes CASRRDRYTGELFF. Drawing the rest from reference TRBV2 and TRBJ2-2, the complete variable domain is EPEVTQTPSHQVTQMGQEVILRCVPISNHLYFYWYRQILGQKVEFLVSFYNNEISEKSEIFDDQFSVERPDGSNFTLKIRSTKLEDSAMYFCASRRDRYTGELFFGEGSRLTVL.

In this sample, this clone turned up a few times. The chain links TRBV6-5 to TRBJ2-7; possible D gene TRBD1, 5 bases. V gave up 7 bases and J gave up 3 bases, with 16 bases separating them. From germline, CDR1 is MNHEY and CDR2 SVGAGI. The CDR3 totals 14 residues. DNA for the CDR3: TGTGCCAGCACCGAAGATTTCCAGGGCTACGAGCAGTACTTC. Residues: CASTEDFQGYEQYF.

This clone was detected only a few times. The rearrangement links TRBV5-1 to TRBJ1-6; 10 positions agree with TRBD1. Trimming took 0 bases from V and 7 from J; bases not matched to a gene: 1. The CDR3 covers 15 residues. CDR1 SGHRS and CDR2 YFSETQ come from the germline V gene. CDR3 protein: CASSLGQGANSPLHF. The CDR3 region has the DNA TGCGCCAGCAGCTTGGGACAGGGGGCGAATTCACCCCTCCACTTT.

The rearrangement joins TRBV29-1 to TRBJ2-5; 13 positions match TRBD2. Germline V lookup: CDR1 SQVTM, CDR2 ANQGSEA. V dropped 7 bases and J dropped 5; count of bases not matched to a gene: 7. The CDR3 is made up of 14 amino acids. The CDR3 sequence: CSASKLAGGETQYF. The CDR3 region has the DNA TGCAGCGCCTCTAAACTAGCGGGGGGGGAGACCCAGTACTTC.

J is TRBJ2-5 and V is TRBV6-4; tentative D call: TRBD1 (6 bases). This CDR3 spans 13 amino acids. Trimming removed 6 bases at V and 1 base at J, with 9 bases between. Germline lookup yields CDR1 MRHNA and CDR2 SNTAGT. As DNA, the CDR3 is TGTGCCAGCAGCCGGACAGCCCAAGAGACCCAGTACTTC. This sequence encodes CASSRTAQETQYF.

The chain employs TRBV6-5 and TRBJ2-5, with TRBD1 matching 8 bases. J was trimmed by 5 bases and V by 1 base; bases with no gene match: 0. From germline, CDR1 is MNHEY and CDR2 SVGAGI. This CDR3 has 13 amino acids. CDR3 DNA sequence: TGTGCCAGCAGTTACTGGGACAGGGAGACCCAGTACTTC. This gives the protein CASSYWDRETQYF.

The chain recombines TRBV19 with TRBJ1-3; maybe TRBD1 (5 bases). Trimming pared 4 bases from V and 0 bases from J, leaving 13 bases between. CDR1 and CDR2 from the germline V gene are LNHDA and SQIVND (reference sequence). The CDR3 spans 16 residues. In DNA, the CDR3 is TGTGCCAGTAGTAGGGGGGAACCGACCTCTGGAAACACCATATATTTT. Amino acid sequence: CASSRGEPTSGNTIYF.

The chain joins TRBV9 to TRBJ1-1; D unresolved. The CDR3 has 14 residues. V was clipped by 1 base and J by 6 bases, with 13 bases between them. In germline, CDR1 is SGDLS, CDR2 YYNGEE. CDR3 protein: CASSVTFRQAEAFF. DNA of the CDR3: TGTGCCAGCAGCGTAACGTTCCGGCAGGCTGAAGCTTTCTTT.

This chain uses TRBV27 with TRBJ2-7, with a weak D call TRBD2 (6 bases). Germline values: CDR1 MNHEY, CDR2 SMNVEV (reference sequence). This CDR3 region has 14 residues. Trimming left V 3 bases short and J 3 bases short, with 12 bases between. The CDR3 bases are TGTGCCAGCAGTTTGTCGGTGGGGGGCTACGAGCAGTACTTC. It codes for CASSLSVGGYEQYF.

This chain connects TRBV5-8 to TRBJ1-1, with D tentatively TRBD1 (6 bases). CDR1 and CDR2 from the germline V gene are SGHTS and YDEGEE. The CDR3 loop spans 14 amino acids. The V end was cut by 3 bases, the J end by 1 base, with 10 bases between. The CDR3 spells CASSSQGKNTEAFF. As DNA, the CDR3 is TGTGCCAGCAGCTCTCAGGGGAAGAACACTGAAGCTTTCTTT.

The gene calls are TRBV7-2 and TRBJ2-7; D not resolved. The CDR3 length is 17 residues. V shed 5 bases and J shed 0 bases, with 20 bases lying between them. CDR1 is SGHTA and CDR2 is FQGNSA in the germline V gene. The CDR3 nucleotides read TGTGCCAGCAGCATATACCCTCGTCGAAGGAGCTCCTACGAGCAGTACTTC. Translated: CASSIYPRRRSSYEQYF. The whole variable domain, remainder taken from reference TRBV7-2 and TRBJ2-7, is GAGVSQSPSNKVTEKGKDVELRCDPISGHTALYWYRQSLGQGLEFLIYFQGNSAPDKSGLPSDRFSAERTGGSVSTLTIQRTQQEDSAVYLCASSIYPRRRSSYEQYFGPGTRLTVT.

This clone has only a few counts. This chain uses TRBV5-4 with TRBJ2-7; 7 positions agree with TRBD1. The CDR3 loop spans 15 amino acids. V was clipped by 4 bases and J by 2 bases; unmatched bases: 9. CDR1 and CDR2 (germline): SGHNT, YYREEE (reference sequence). CDR3 loop: CASSREQGPPYEQYF. CDR3 coding DNA: TGTGCCAGCAGCCGAGAACAGGGGCCCCCCTACGAGCAGTACTTC.